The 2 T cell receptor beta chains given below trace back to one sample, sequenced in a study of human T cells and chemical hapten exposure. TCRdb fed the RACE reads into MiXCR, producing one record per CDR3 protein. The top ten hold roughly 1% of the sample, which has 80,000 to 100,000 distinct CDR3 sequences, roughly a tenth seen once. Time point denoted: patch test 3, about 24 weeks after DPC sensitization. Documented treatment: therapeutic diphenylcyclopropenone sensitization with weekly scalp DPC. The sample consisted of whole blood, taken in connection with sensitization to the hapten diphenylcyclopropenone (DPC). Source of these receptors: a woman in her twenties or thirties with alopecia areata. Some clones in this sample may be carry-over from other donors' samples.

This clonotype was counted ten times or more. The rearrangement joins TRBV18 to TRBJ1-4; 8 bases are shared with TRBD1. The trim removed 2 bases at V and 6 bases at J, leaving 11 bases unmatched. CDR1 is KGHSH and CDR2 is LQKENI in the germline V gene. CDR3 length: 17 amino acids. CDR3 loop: CASSPDKPAGGYEKLFF. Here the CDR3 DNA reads TGTGCCAGCTCACCAGACAAACCGGCAGGGGGCTATGAAAAACTGTTTTTT.

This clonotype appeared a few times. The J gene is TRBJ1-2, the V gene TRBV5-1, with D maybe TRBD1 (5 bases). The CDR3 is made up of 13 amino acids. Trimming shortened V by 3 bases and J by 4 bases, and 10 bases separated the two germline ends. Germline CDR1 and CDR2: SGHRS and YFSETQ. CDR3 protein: CASSYDSTYGYTF. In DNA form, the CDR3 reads TGCGCCAGCAGCTATGACAGTACCTATGGCTACACCTTC.